One and the same sample provided the 21 T cell receptor beta chains below, sequenced in a study of CD8 T cells in ankylosing spondylitis. TCRdb passed the 5' RACE reads through MiXCR, listing each CDR3 protein once. This sample has 200,000 to 300,000 distinct CDR3 sequences, with roughly 25% found just once. Specimen: blood, either unsorted or a sorted T cell fraction (not recorded which). The origin of the receptors is a male donor with ankylosing spondylitis or in good health (not recorded which).

This clonotype was observed many times. The DNA for the CDR3 is TGTGCCATGGCAGCCGGGACAGACCCCTACAATGAGCAGTTCTTC. Protein sequence: CAMAAGTDPYNEQFF. V is TRBV10-3 and J is TRBJ2-1; TRBD1 aligns across 7 bases. The CDR3 is made up of 15 amino acids. Germline-derived CDR1 and CDR2 are ENHRY and SYGVKD. With V trimmed by 9 bases and J by 2 bases, 10 bases remained unmatched.

This clonotype was seen a few times. The V and J genes are TRBV30 and TRBJ2-3; D assignment may be TRBD1 or TRBD2 (6 bases each). Per the germline V gene, CDR1 is GTSNPN and CDR2 is SVGIG (reference sequence). The length of the CDR3 is 14 residues. V was shortened by 0 bases and J by 4 bases, with 11 bases between the two germline ends. The CDR3 DNA follows: TGTGCCTGGAGTGTACGGAGGGGGTCAGATACGCAGTATTTT. It encodes CAWSVRRGSDTQYF.

The CDR3 loop is CAIGSSEGTRRTYGSYNEQFF. CDR3 nucleotides: TGTGCCATCGGAAGTAGCGAAGGGACTAGACGAACTTATGGCTCCTACAATGAGCAGTTCTTC. The chain combines TRBV10-3 with TRBJ2-1; 8 bases are shared with TRBD2. CDR1 and CDR2 (germline): ENHRY, SYGVKD. The CDR3 is made up of 21 amino acids. V was clipped by 8 bases and J by 0 bases; unmatched bases: 24.

V gene TRBV11-2 combines with J gene TRBJ1-2; D not resolved. Looked up from germline, CDR1 is SGHAT and CDR2 is FQNNGV. V lost 5 bases, J lost 13 bases, and 20 bases lay in between. This CDR3 spans 13 amino acids. This CDR3 is CASSVLTGLTITF. The CDR3 bases are TGTGCCAGCAGCGTACTTACCGGGCTTACGATCACCTTC.

The chain recombines TRBV7-2 with TRBJ2-3; 10 positions match TRBD1. The CDR3 runs to 17 residues. Germline CDR1 and CDR2: SGHTA and FQGNSA. V lost 8 bases and J lost 5; bases outside the gene matches: 16. The CDR3, as DNA: TGTGCCAGCCGCAGTCCGACAGGGGGCGCCCCGAAAGATACGCAGTATTTT. Amino acids: CASRSPTGGAPKDTQYF.

This clonotype was observed many times. V is TRBV12-3 or TRBV12-4 and J is TRBJ1-6; D may be TRBD1 (5 bases). Trimming took off 1 base at V and 9 bases at J, with 10 bases between the two ends. This CDR3 region has 14 residues. DNA for the CDR3: TGTGCCAGCAGTTTAGGGGGCAGGGCTTCACCCCTCCACTTT. It encodes CASSLGGRASPLHF.

This clonotype was picked up a small number of times. The chain carries TRBV19 and TRBJ2-2; TRBD1 might be the D (5 bases). Germline assignment: CDR1 LNHDA and CDR2 SQIVND (reference sequence). The CDR3 extends over 12 amino acids. CDR3 in amino acids: CGSQGFTGELFF. The CDR3 DNA sequence: TGTGGATCCCAGGGATTCACCGGGGAGCTGTTTTTT.

This sequence joins TRBV12-3 or TRBV12-4 and TRBJ2-7; D gene uncertain. The CDR3 spans 14 residues. Trimming cost V 6 bases and J 7 bases, with 19 bases left between them. The CDR3 loop reads CASSQTAIDGEQYF. The CDR3, as DNA: TGTGCCAGCAGCCAGACCGCAATTGACGGTGAGCAGTACTTC.

This clonotype was counted at least ten times. The chain uses TRBV20-1 and TRBJ2-7; 12 positions match TRBD2. Trimming took 5 bases from V and 0 from J; bases not matched to a gene: 5. Per germline, CDR1 DFQATT and CDR2 SNEGSKA (reference sequence). This CDR3 region has 15 residues. CDR3 nucleotide sequence: TGCAGTGCTTCCCTAGCGGGGGGGAGCTCCTACGAGCAGTACTTC. Amino acids: CSASLAGGSSYEQYF.

The table lists this clonotype with many counts. This chain connects TRBV12-3 or TRBV12-4 to TRBJ2-3; the D is unclear. V lost 7 bases and J lost 2, with 13 bases in between. This CDR3 contains 14 residues. CDR3 sequence reads: CASTELADTDTQYF. The CDR3 DNA is TGTGCCAGCACCGAATTGGCCGACACAGATACGCAGTATTTT.

This clonotype was seen at least ten times. The genes are TRBV29-1 and TRBJ2-3, with 10 bases matching TRBD1. The V segment lost 4 bases and the J segment 4 bases; nucleotides outside the gene matches: 2. The V gene's germline CDR1 is SQVTM and CDR2 ANQGSEA. The CDR3 loop spans 13 amino acids. Here the CDR3 DNA reads TGCAGCGTTGGGGACAGGGGCGCAGATACGCAGTATTTT. Protein sequence: CSVGDRGADTQYF.

The chain links TRBV10-1 to TRBJ2-7, with D possibly matching TRBD2 (7 bases). With 3 bases removed from V and 4 bases from J, the gap between germline ends came to 16 bases. CDR1 and CDR2 from the germline V gene are WNHNN and SYGVQD (reference sequence). The length of the CDR3 is 15 residues. The CDR3 nucleotides are TGCGCCAGCAGTGAATTTAAGGGGGGGCAGTACGAGCAGTACTTC. It is translated as CASSEFKGGQYEQYF.

The genes are TRBV10-3 and TRBJ1-2; TRBD1 matches at 9 bases. V shed 4 bases, J shed 7 bases, and the junction held 7 bases outside the gene matches. The CDR3 spans 14 residues. The germline V gene encodes CDR1 ENHRY and CDR2 SYGVKD. The CDR3 DNA reads as TGTGCCATCAGTGTTGGGACAGGGTATGGTGGCTACACCTTC. Protein sequence: CAISVGTGYGGYTF.

The CDR3 spells CASSLTSGGTYEQYF. CDR3 nucleotide sequence: TGTGCCAGCAGTTTGACTAGCGGGGGAACCTACGAGCAGTACTTC. V and J are TRBV6-5 and TRBJ2-7, with 12 bases that match TRBD2. Germline V lookup: CDR1 MNHEY, CDR2 SVGAGI. V gave up 4 bases and J gave up 2 bases; unmatched junction bases: 3. This CDR3 is built from 15 residues.

The rearrangement joins TRBV19 to TRBJ1-5, with TRBD1 as a possible D gene (5 bases). Trimming took 5 bases from V and 5 from J, leaving 13 bases between them. This CDR3 has 14 amino acids. Germline V gene data show CDR1 as LNHDA and CDR2 as SQIVND (reference sequence). CDR3 DNA: TGTGCCAGTAGTGGGCAGGGTCGGTATCAGCCCCAGCATTTT. Its translation: CASSGQGRYQPQHF.

This clonotype was counted ten times or more. The CDR3 coding sequence is TGCAGTGCTGGGGACATGGGGAATTCACCCCTCCACTTT. It is translated as CSAGDMGNSPLHF. The V call is TRBV20-1, the J call TRBJ1-6, with D maybe TRBD1 (6 bases). CDR1 DFQATT and CDR2 SNEGSKA come from the germline V gene (reference sequence). Trimming left V 5 bases short and J 7 bases short, with 12 bases between. The CDR3 is 13 residues long.

This clonotype was seen repeatedly, ten times or more. The J gene is TRBJ1-1, the V gene TRBV20-1, with unresolved D. Germline loops: CDR1 DFQATT, CDR2 SNEGSKA (reference sequence). V was clipped by 6 bases and J by 12 bases, with 17 bases between them. The CDR3 runs 11 residues. The CDR3 bases are TGCAGTGCCCAAGGGTTACCAAGGCCTTTCTTT. Amino acid sequence: CSAQGLPRPFF.

The rearrangement links TRBV29-1 to TRBJ2-5; 8 nucleotides line up with TRBD1. The CDR3 spans 13 residues. The trim removed 6 bases at V and 5 bases at J, leaving 8 bases unmatched. In germline, CDR1 is SQVTM, CDR2 ANQGSEA. CDR3 sequence (DNA): TGCAGCGTCGTGAAGGACAGGGTTGAGACCCAGTACTTC. Translating gives CSVVKDRVETQYF.

The CDR3, as DNA: TGTGCCAGCAGCCAAGGCGGCATCCAAGAGACCCAGTACTTC. Its translation: CASSQGGIQETQYF. The chain links TRBV3-1 to TRBJ2-5; D is unresolved. CDR1 and CDR2 (germline): LGHDT, YNNKEL (reference sequence). The V gene lost 1 base and the J gene lost 1 base, with 7 bases spanning the gap. CDR3 length: 14 residues.

The V call is TRBV6-1, the J call TRBJ1-2, with 9 positions matching TRBD1. The CDR3 contains 15 residues. With V trimmed by 5 bases and J by 4 bases, 8 bases remained unmatched. The V gene's germline CDR1 is MNHNS and CDR2 SASEGT. CDR3 in amino acids: CASSLPLTGGYGYTF. The CDR3 DNA reads as TGTGCCAGCAGTCTCCCTCTGACAGGGGGCTATGGCTACACCTTC.

For this clonotype: A clone one base away is much larger, so this may be a read error. Here the CDR3 reads CSASGATDTQYF. The DNA of the CDR3 is TGCAGTGCTAGCGGGGCCACAGATACGCAGTATTTT. The chain joins TRBV20-1 to TRBJ2-3, with D tentatively TRBD1 or TRBD2 (5 bases each). Germline V lookup: CDR1 DFQATT, CDR2 SNEGSKA (reference sequence). This CDR3 spans 12 amino acids. Trimming left V 3 bases short and J 2 bases short, with 6 bases between.